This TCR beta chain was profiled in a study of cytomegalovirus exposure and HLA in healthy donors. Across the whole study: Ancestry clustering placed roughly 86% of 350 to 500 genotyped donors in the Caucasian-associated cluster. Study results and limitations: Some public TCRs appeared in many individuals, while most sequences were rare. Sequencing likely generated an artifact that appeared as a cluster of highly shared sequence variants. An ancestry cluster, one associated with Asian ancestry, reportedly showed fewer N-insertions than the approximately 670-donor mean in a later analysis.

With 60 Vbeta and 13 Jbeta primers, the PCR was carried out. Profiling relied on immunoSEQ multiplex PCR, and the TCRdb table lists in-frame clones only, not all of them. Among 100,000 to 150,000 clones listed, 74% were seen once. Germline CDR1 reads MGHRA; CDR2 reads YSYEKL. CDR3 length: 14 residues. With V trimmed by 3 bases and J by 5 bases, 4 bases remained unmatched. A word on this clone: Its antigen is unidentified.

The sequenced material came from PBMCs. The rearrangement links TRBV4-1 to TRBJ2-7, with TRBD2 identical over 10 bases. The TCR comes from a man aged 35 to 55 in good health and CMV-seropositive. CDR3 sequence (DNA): TGCGCCAGCAGCCACCTAGGACTAGCGGACGAGCAGTACTTC. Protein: CASSHLGLADEQYF.